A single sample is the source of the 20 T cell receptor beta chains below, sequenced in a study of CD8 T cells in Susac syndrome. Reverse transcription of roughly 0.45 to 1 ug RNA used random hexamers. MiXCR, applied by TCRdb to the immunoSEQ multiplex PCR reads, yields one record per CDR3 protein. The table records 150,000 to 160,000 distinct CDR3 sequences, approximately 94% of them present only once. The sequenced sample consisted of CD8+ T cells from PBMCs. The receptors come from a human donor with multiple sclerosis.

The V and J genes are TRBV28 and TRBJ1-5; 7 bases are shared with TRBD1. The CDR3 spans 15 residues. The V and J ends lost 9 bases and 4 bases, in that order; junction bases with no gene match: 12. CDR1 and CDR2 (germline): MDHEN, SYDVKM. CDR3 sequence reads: CASSDRVNPNQPQHF. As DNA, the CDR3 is TGTGCCAGTTCCGACAGGGTCAACCCTAATCAGCCCCAGCATTTT.

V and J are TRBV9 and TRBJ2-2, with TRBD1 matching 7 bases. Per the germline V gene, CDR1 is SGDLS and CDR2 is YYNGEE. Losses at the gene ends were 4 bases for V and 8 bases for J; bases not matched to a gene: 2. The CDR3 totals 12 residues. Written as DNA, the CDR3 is TGTGCCAGCAGCACAGGGGCAGGGGAGCTGTTTTTT. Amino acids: CASSTGAGELFF.

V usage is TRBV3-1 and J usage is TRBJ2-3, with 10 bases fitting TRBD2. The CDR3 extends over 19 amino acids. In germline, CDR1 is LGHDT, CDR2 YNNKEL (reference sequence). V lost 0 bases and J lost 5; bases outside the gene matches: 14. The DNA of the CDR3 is TGTGCCAGCAGCCAAGATGGGATGGTCAGCGGGGGGGCCGTAGATACGCAGTATTTT. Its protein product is CASSQDGMVSGGAVDTQYF.

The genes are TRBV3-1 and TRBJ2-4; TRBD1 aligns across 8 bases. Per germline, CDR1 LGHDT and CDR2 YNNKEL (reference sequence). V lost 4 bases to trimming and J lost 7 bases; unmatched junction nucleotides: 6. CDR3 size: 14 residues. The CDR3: CASSRKDRANIQYF. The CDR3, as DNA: TGTGCCAGCAGCCGGAAGGACAGGGCGAACATTCAGTACTTC.

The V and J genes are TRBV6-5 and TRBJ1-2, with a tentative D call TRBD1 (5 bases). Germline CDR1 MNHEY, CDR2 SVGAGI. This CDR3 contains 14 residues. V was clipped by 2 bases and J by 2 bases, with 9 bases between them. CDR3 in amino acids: CASSYGEGNYGYTF. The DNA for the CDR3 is TGTGCCAGCAGTTACGGAGAGGGGAACTATGGCTACACCTTC.

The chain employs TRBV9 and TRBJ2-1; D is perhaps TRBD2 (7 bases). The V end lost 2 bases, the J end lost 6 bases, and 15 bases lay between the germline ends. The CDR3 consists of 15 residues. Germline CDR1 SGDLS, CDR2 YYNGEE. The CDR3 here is CASSVGGAMVNEQFF. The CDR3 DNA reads TGTGCCAGCAGCGTTGGGGGGGCTATGGTCAATGAGCAGTTCTTC.

The CDR3 sequence: CASSGVGQANTGELFF. The CDR3 DNA follows: TGTGCCAGCAGTGGAGTTGGACAAGCGAACACCGGGGAGCTGTTTTTT. V is TRBV9 and J is TRBJ2-2, with a tentative D call TRBD1 (5 bases). Germline assignment: CDR1 SGDLS and CDR2 YYNGEE. Trimming pared 5 bases from V and 0 bases from J, leaving 14 bases between. The length of the CDR3 is 16 residues. Full variable domain (outside the CDR3, taken from reference TRBV9 and TRBJ2-2): DSGVTQTPKHLITATGQRVTLRCSPRSGDLSVYWYQQSLDQGLQFLIQYYNGEERAKGNILERFSAQQFPDLHSELNLSSLELGDSALYFCASSGVGQANTGELFFGEGSRLTVL.

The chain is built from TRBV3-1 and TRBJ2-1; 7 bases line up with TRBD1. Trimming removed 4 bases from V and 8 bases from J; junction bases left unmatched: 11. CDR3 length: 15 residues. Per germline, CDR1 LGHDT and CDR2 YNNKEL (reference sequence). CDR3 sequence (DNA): TGTGCCAGCAGCCCCCAGGGGGAAGAAGGGGATGAGCAGTTCTTC. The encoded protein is CASSPQGEEGDEQFF.

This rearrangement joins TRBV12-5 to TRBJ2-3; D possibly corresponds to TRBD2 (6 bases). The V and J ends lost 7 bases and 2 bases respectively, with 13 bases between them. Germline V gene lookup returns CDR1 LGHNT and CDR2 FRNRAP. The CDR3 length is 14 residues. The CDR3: CASDVRDSTDTQYF. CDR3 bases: TGTGCTAGTGATGTCCGGGACTCCACAGATACGCAGTATTTT.

The CDR3 DNA reads as TGTGCCAGCAGCTTGGACAGGATAGACTATGGCTACACCTTC. This translates into CASSLDRIDYGYTF. The rearrangement links TRBV5-6 to TRBJ1-2; TRBD1 might be the D (5 bases). Germline-derived CDR1 and CDR2 are SGHDT and YYEEEE. The CDR3 runs 14 residues. V lost 0 bases and J 3 bases, leaving 9 bases between the germline ends.

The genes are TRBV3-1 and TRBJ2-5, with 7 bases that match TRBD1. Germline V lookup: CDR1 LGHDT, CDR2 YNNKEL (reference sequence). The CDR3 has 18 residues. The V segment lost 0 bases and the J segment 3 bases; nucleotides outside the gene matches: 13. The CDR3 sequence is CASSQDAPGQSVEETQYF. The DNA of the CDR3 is TGTGCCAGCAGCCAAGATGCTCCGGGACAGTCGGTTGAAGAGACCCAGTACTTC.

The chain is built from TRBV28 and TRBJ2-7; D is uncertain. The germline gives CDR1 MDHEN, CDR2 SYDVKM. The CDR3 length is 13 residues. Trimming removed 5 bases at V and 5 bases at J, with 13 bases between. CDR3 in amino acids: CASSAPSSHEQYF. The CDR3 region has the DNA TGTGCCAGCAGTGCCCCTAGTTCTCACGAGCAGTACTTC.

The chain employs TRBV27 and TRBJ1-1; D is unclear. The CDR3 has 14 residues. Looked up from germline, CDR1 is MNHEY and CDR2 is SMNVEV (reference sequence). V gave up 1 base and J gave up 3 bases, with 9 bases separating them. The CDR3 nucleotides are TGTGCCAGCAGTTTATTAGGAAGGGACACTGAAGCTTTCTTT. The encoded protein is CASSLLGRDTEAFF.

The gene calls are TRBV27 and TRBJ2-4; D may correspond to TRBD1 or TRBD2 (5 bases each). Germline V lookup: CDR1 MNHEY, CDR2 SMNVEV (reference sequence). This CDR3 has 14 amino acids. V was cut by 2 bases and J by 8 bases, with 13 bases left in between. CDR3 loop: CASSLGPLGDIQYF. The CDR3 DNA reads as TGTGCCAGCAGTTTAGGCCCCCTGGGGGACATTCAGTACTTC.

The CDR3 sequence is CASSFGLAGNTDTQYF. CDR3 DNA: TGTGCCAGCAGCTTTGGACTAGCGGGAAACACAGATACGCAGTATTTT. The chain recombines TRBV11-1 with TRBJ2-3, with TRBD2 matching 12 bases. Germline values: CDR1 SGHAT, CDR2 FQDESV (reference sequence). The CDR3 totals 16 residues. J lost 2 bases, V lost 3 bases, and 3 bases had no gene match.

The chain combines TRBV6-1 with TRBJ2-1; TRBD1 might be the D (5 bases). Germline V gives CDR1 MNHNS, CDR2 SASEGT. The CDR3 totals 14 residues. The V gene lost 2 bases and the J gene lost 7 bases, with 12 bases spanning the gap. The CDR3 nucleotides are TGTGCCAGCAGTGAATTGAGGCAGGGAAATGAGCAGTTCTTC. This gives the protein CASSELRQGNEQFF.

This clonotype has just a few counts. CDR3 sequence (DNA): TGTGCCTCGGGGGGGACAGATACGCAGTATTTT. It encodes CASGGTDTQYF. The rearrangement uses TRBV12-3 or TRBV12-4 and TRBJ2-3, with 8 bases matching TRBD2. The CDR3 consists of 11 residues. After removal of 11 bases from V and 3 bases from J, the junction contained 1 base not matched to a gene.

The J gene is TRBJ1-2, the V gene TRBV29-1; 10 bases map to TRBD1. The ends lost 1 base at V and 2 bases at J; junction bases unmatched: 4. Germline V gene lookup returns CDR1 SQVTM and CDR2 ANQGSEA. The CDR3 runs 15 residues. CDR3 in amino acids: CSVEARDRGNYGYTF. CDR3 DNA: TGCAGCGTTGAAGCCCGGGACAGGGGAAACTATGGCTACACCTTC.

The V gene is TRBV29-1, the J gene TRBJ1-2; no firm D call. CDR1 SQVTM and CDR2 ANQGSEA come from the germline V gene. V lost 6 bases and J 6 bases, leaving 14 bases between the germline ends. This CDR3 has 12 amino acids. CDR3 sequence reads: CSVPGNLNGYTF. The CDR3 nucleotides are TGCAGCGTCCCGGGTAACCTAAATGGCTACACCTTC.

CDR3 region: CASTGWTGEAFF. The CDR3 DNA follows: TGTGCCAGCACCGGTTGGACGGGTGAAGCTTTCTTT. The chain recombines TRBV6-2 or TRBV6-3 with TRBJ1-1; D unresolved. This CDR3 contains 12 residues. The V end was cut by 7 bases, the J end by 7 bases, with 13 bases between. Germline assignment: CDR1 MNHEY and CDR2 SVGEGT.